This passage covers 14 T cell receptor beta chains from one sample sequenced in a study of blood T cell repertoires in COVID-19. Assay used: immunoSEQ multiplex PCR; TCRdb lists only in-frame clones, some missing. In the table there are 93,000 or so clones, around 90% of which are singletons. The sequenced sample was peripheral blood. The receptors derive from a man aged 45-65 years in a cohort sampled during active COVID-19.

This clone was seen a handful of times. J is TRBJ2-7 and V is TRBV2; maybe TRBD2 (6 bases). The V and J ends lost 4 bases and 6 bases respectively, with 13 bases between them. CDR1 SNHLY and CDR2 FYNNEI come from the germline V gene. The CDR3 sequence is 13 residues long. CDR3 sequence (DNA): TGTGCCAGCAGTGGTGCCAGGGAGGCCGAGCAGTACGTC. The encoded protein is CASSGAREAEQYV.

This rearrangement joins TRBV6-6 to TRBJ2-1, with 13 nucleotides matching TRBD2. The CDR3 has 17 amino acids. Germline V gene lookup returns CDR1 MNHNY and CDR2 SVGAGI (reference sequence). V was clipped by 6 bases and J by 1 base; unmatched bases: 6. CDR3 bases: TGTGCCAGCAGGCGACTAGCGGGGGGACTGTCCTACAATGAGCAGTTCTTC. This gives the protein CASRRLAGGLSYNEQFF.

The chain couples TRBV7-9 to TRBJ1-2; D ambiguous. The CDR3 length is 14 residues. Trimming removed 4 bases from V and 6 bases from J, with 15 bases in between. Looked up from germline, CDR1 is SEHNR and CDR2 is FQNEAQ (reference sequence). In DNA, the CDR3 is TGTGCCAGCAGCTCCGCGGGGTCTTTTGATGGCTACACCTTC. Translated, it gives CASSSAGSFDGYTF. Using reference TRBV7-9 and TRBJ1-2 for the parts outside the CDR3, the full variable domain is DTGVSQNPRHKITKRGQNVTFRCDPISEHNRLYWYRQTLGQGPEFLTYFQNEAQLEKSRLLSDRFSAERPKGSFSTLEIQRTEQGDSAMYLCASSSAGSFDGYTFGSGTRLTVV.

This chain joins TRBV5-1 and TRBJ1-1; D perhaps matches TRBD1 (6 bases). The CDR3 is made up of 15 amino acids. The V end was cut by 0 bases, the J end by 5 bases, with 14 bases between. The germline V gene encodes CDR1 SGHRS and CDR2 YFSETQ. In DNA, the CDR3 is TGCGCCAGCAGCTTGGCTTTACAGGGTGGGACTGAAGCTTTCTTT. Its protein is CASSLALQGGTEAFF.

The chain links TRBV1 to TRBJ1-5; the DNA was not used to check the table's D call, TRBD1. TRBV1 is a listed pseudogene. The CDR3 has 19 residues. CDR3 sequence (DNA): TGCACCAGCAGCACGAATTGGGACAGGGGGCCCTATAGCAATCAGCCCCAGCATTTT. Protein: CTSSTNWDRGPYSNQPQHF.

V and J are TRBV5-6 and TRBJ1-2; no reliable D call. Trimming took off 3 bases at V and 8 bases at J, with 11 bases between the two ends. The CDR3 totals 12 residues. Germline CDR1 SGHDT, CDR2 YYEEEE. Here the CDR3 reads CASSSSPGGYTF. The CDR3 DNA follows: TGTGCCAGCAGCTCCAGCCCGGGGGGCTACACCTTC.

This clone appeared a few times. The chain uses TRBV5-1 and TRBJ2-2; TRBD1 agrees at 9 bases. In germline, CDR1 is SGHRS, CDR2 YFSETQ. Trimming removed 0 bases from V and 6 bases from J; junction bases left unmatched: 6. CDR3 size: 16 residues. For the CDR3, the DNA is TGCGCCAGCAGCTTGGCAGGACAGGGGCTATCCGGGGAGCTGTTTTTT. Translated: CASSLAGQGLSGELFF.

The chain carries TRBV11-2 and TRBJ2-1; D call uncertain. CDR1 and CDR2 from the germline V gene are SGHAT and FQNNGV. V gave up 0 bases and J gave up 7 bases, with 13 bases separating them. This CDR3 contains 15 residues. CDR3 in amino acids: CASSLESRYGNEQFF. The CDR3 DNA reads TGTGCCAGCAGCTTAGAGTCTCGTTACGGTAATGAGCAGTTCTTC.

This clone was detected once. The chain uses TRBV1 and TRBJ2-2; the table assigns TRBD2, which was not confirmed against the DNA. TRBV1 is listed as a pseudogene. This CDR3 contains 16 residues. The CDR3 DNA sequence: TGCACCAGCAGCCAAGAAACAGCGGGGAACACCGGGGAGCTGTTTTTT. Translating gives CTSSQETAGNTGELFF.

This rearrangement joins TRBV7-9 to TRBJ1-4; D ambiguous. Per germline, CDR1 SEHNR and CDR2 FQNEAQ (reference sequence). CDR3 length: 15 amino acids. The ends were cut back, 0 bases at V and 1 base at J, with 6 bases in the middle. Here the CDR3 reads CASSLARLTNEKLFF. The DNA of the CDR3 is TGTGCCAGCAGCTTAGCGCGGTTAACTAATGAAAAACTGTTTTTT.

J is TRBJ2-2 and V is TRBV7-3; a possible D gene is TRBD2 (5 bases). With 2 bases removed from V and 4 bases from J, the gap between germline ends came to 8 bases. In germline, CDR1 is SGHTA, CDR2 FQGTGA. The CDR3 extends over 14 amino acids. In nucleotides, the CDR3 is TGTGCCAGCAGCTTAGGGAGAGCCACCGGGGAGCTGTTTTTT. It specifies CASSLGRATGELFF.

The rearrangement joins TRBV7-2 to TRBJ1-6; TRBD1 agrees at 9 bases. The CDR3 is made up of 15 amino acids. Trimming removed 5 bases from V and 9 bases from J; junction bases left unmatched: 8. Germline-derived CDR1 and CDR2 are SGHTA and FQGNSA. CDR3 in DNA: TGTGCCAGCAGCCCGTGGGGACAGGGTACTTCACCCCTCCACTTT. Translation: CASSPWGQGTSPLHF.

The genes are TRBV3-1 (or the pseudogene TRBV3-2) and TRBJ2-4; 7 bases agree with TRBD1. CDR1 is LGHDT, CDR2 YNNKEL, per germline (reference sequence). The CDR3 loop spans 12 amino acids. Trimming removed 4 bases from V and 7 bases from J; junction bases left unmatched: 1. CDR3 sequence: CASSPGQNIQYF. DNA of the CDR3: TGTGCCAGCAGCCCGGGACAGAACATTCAGTACTTC.

Written as DNA, the CDR3 is TGTGCCAGCAGACAGGGGGCTGCCATAGTAGGCTACACCTTC. Protein: CASRQGAAIVGYTF. V and J are TRBV6-5 and TRBJ1-2; TRBD1 agrees at 9 bases. Losses at the gene ends were 6 bases for V and 8 bases for J; bases not matched to a gene: 10. Looked up from germline, CDR1 is MNHEY and CDR2 is SVGAGI. The CDR3 runs to 14 residues.